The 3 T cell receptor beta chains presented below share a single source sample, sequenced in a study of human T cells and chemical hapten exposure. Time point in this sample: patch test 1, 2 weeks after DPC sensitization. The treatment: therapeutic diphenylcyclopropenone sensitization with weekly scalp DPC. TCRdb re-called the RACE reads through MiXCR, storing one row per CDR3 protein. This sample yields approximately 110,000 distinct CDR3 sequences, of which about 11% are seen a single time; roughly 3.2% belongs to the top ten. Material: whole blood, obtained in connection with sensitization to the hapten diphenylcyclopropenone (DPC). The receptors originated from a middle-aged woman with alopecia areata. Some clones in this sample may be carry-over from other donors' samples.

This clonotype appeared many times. The chain's CDR3 is CASSPHGGGGLYEQYF. In DNA form, the CDR3 reads TGTGCCAGCAGTCCCCATGGTGGGGGGGGGCTTTACGAGCAGTACTTC. The chain combines TRBV28 with TRBJ2-7, with D perhaps matching TRBD2 (7 bases). Trimming shortened V by 5 bases and J by 4 bases, and 21 bases separated the two germline ends. This CDR3 has 16 residues. Germline V gene sequence: CDR1 MDHEN, CDR2 SYDVKM.

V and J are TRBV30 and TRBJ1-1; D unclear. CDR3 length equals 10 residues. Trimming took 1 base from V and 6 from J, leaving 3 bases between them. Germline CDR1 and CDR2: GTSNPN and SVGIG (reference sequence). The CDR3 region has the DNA TGTGCCTGGAGTGGCGCTGAAGCTTTCTTT. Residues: CAWSGAEAFF.

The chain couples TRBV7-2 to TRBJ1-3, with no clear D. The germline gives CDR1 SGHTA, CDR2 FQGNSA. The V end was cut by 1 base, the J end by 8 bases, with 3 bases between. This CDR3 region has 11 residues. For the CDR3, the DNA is TGTGCCAGCAGCTTAGGTGACACCATATATTTT. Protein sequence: CASSLGDTIYF. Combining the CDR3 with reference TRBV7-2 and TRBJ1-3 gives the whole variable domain GAGVSQSPSNKVTEKGKDVELRCDPISGHTALYWYRQSLGQGLEFLIYFQGNSAPDKSGLPSDRFSAERTGGSVSTLTIQRTQQEDSAVYLCASSLGDTIYFGEGSWLTVV.